The entry below describes one T cell receptor (beta chain). No antigen is known for it. The record originates from a study of shared clonotypes between healthy human individuals. The study, taken as a whole, reports: Naive CD4 clonotype sharing across several donors was around 5%. Compared with clonotypes that all four donors shared, non-shared clonotypes had lower generation probabilities.

The test was conducted at deep level. Libraries were prepared by immunoSEQ multiplex PCR; TCRdb keeps only in-frame clonotypes and omits some of them. The repertoire holds some 2.3 million clones, with 85% to 95% as singletons. Trimming cost V 7 bases and J 2 bases, with 15 bases left between them. The germline V gene encodes CDR1 ENHRY and CDR2 SYGVKD. This CDR3 contains 16 residues. The chain is built from TRBV10-3 and TRBJ2-6, with a weak D call TRBD2 (6 bases). The TCR was taken from a man between 18 and 29 years old in good health. Some clones in this sample may be carry-over from other donors' samples. Sample: naive CD4+ T cells from PBMCs. The subset here: CD45RA+ positively selected. CDR3 in DNA: TGTGCCATCATCGGCGGGAAGTTAACTGGGGCCAACGTCCTGACTTTC. Protein: CAIIGGKLTGANVLTF.